The 32 T cell receptor beta chains below all came from one sample that was sequenced in a study of Graves' ophthalmopathy and Graves' hyperthyroidism. Amplification from RNA transcripts yielded the TCR beta CDR3 regions. A first-round RT-PCR used HTBI primers, followed by a second-round multiplex PCR. TCRdb reprocessed the multiplex PCR reads with MiXCR, giving one entry per CDR3 protein. The sample shows about 480,000 distinct CDR3 sequences, 13% to 15% of them seen only once. The sequenced sample consisted of blood. The receptor source for this set is a woman under 40 with Graves' ophthalmopathy.

This clonotype appeared many times. This chain links TRBV4-1 with TRBJ1-5, with D uncertain. From germline, CDR1 is MGHRA and CDR2 YSYEKL. Trimming removed 0 bases at V and 7 bases at J, with 13 bases between. This CDR3 region has 15 residues. CDR3 region: CASSQDIDPGQPQHF. DNA for the CDR3: TGCGCCAGCAGCCAAGATATCGATCCCGGGCAGCCCCAGCATTTT.

This clonotype was seen ten or more times. The J gene is TRBJ2-7, the V gene TRBV27; possibly TRBD2 for D (6 bases). This CDR3 comprises 14 residues. Germline assignment: CDR1 MNHEY and CDR2 SMNVEV (reference sequence). V shed 5 bases and J shed 2 bases, with 13 bases lying between them. CDR3 protein: CASSTVEGTYEQYF. Here the CDR3 DNA reads TGTGCCAGCAGTACTGTGGAGGGCACCTACGAGCAGTACTTC.

This clonotype has more than one count but fewer than ten. This chain uses TRBV20-1 with TRBJ1-5; D gene ambiguous. V was clipped by 6 bases and J by 0 bases, with 12 bases between them. This CDR3 has 14 amino acids. Germline CDR1 DFQATT, CDR2 SNEGSKA (reference sequence). The CDR3 DNA follows: TGCAGTGCAAGTCGACCGTATAGCAATCAGCCCCAGCATTTT. Amino acid sequence: CSASRPYSNQPQHF.

This clonotype has at least ten counts. V gene TRBV5-6 combines with J gene TRBJ2-7, with 7 bases identical to TRBD1. CDR1 and CDR2 from the germline V gene are SGHDT and YYEEEE. The CDR3 is made up of 16 amino acids. Unmatched junction bases numbered 11, after V lost 5 bases and J lost 0 bases. The CDR3 reads CASSYPGTESSYEQYF. Written as DNA, the CDR3 is TGTGCCAGCAGTTATCCGGGGACAGAGAGCTCCTACGAGCAGTACTTC.

This clonotype was seen at least ten times. The chain joins TRBV28 to TRBJ2-7; 8 bases map to TRBD2. Germline V lookup: CDR1 MDHEN, CDR2 SYDVKM. Trimming cost V 1 base and J 4 bases; bases outside gene matches: 9. This CDR3 has 16 residues. This CDR3 reads CASSLYGGDRRYEQYF. The CDR3 DNA reads as TGTGCCAGCAGTTTATACGGGGGGGATCGACGGTACGAGCAGTACTTC.

This clonotype was counted ten times or more. This chain joins TRBV27 and TRBJ1-2; 8 bases map to TRBD1. CDR1 and CDR2 from the germline V gene are MNHEY and SMNVEV (reference sequence). This CDR3 has 15 residues. V lost 6 bases and J lost 2; bases outside the gene matches: 8. The CDR3 DNA reads TGTGCCAGCAGCTCTTCCGGACAGGGCAACTATGGCTACACCTTC. This encodes CASSSSGQGNYGYTF.

This clonotype was found many times. V usage is TRBV28 and J usage is TRBJ2-5; tentatively, D is TRBD2 (6 bases). Germline-derived CDR1 and CDR2 are MDHEN and SYDVKM. CDR3 length: 15 amino acids. V was clipped by 5 bases and J by 0 bases, with 13 bases between them. This CDR3 reads CASSASGVYQETQYF. DNA for the CDR3: TGTGCCAGCAGTGCCTCGGGGGTGTACCAAGAGACCCAGTACTTC. Full variable domain (remainder filled in from reference TRBV28 and TRBJ2-5): DVKVTQSSRYLVKRTGEKVFLECVQDMDHENMFWYRQDPGLGLRLIYFSYDVKMKEKGDIPEGYSVSREKKERFSLILESASTNQTSMYLCASSASGVYQETQYFGPGTRLLVL.

This clonotype was picked up many times. The gene calls are TRBV28 and TRBJ1-2; possible D gene TRBD1, 6 bases. This CDR3 is 14 amino acids long. Between the trimmed V and J ends, which lost 6 bases and 4 bases, there was a span of 15 bases. Germline CDR1 and CDR2: MDHEN and SYDVKM. The CDR3 loop reads CASSQGGRSYGYTF. Here the CDR3 DNA reads TGTGCCAGCAGCCAAGGGGGAAGGAGCTATGGCTACACCTTC.

For this clonotype: One end of the junction fails to match germline, which may point to a read error. This chain uses TRBV7-8 with TRBJ2-1, with 11 nucleotides matching TRBD2. This CDR3 comprises 17 residues. From germline, CDR1 is SGHVS and CDR2 FQNEAQ. CDR3 loop: CASSPLAGTSGNNEKFF. The CDR3 nucleotides read TGTGCCAGCAGCCCGCTAGCCGGGACTAGCGGTAACAATGAGAAGTTCTTC.

This clonotype occurred many times. The CDR3 region is CASSEFLGQGETQYF. The CDR3 bases are TGTGCCAGCAGTGAATTCCTCGGACAGGGAGAGACCCAGTACTTC. The chain carries TRBV25-1 and TRBJ2-5; 8 bases map to TRBD1. This CDR3 has 15 residues. Germline CDR1 is MGHDK and CDR2 is SYGVNS. Trimming removed 1 base from V and 4 bases from J; junction bases left unmatched: 5.

This clonotype has at least ten counts. V and J are TRBV19 and TRBJ1-1; a weak D match, TRBD1 (5 bases). Germline CDR1 and CDR2: LNHDA and SQIVND (reference sequence). V was trimmed by 2 bases and J by 5 bases, leaving 12 bases between them. There are 14 residues in the CDR3. The CDR3 here is CASSILGASTEAFF. CDR3 nucleotide sequence: TGTGCCAGTAGTATACTCGGGGCATCGACTGAAGCTTTCTTT.

This clonotype was detected ten times or more. This chain links TRBV9 with TRBJ2-7; D is uncertain. CDR1 is SGDLS and CDR2 is YYNGEE in the germline V gene. This CDR3 spans 15 amino acids. Trimming took off 0 bases at V and 2 bases at J, with 12 bases between the two ends. The CDR3 DNA sequence: TGTGCCAGCAGCGTAGGTCAAACGGACGCCTACGAGCAGTACTTC. Amino acids: CASSVGQTDAYEQYF. The variable domain in full, completed from reference TRBV9 and TRBJ2-7, reads DSGVTQTPKHLITATGQRVTLRCSPRSGDLSVYWYQQSLDQGLQFLIQYYNGEERAKGNILERFSAQQFPDLHSELNLSSLELGDSALYFCASSVGQTDAYEQYFGPGTRLTVT.

At least ten counts were recorded for this clonotype. The V and J genes are TRBV30 and TRBJ1-2; D possibly corresponds to TRBD1 (5 bases). Trimming shortened V by 3 bases and J by 8 bases, and 13 bases separated the two germline ends. The V gene's germline CDR1 is GTSNPN and CDR2 SVGIG (reference sequence). This CDR3 is 12 amino acids long. The CDR3 protein is CAWSNGGDGYTF. The CDR3 region has the DNA TGTGCCTGGAGCAATGGGGGGGACGGCTACACCTTC.

This clonotype was recorded at least ten times. This sequence joins TRBV12-3 or TRBV12-4 and TRBJ1-3, with D unresolved. CDR3 size: 14 residues. Trimming pared 7 bases from V and 1 base from J, leaving 11 bases between. The CDR3 DNA reads TGTGCCAGCACTAGCGTAGGGTCTGGAAACACCATATATTTT. Translated: CASTSVGSGNTIYF.

This rearrangement joins TRBV7-8 to TRBJ1-5, with D possibly matching TRBD1 (6 bases). V was pared by 1 base and J by 3 bases, with 13 bases between. Looked up from germline, CDR1 is SGHVS and CDR2 is FQNEAQ. This CDR3 contains 16 residues. The CDR3: CASSLGFRTDNQPQHF. CDR3 nucleotides: TGTGCCAGCAGCTTAGGTTTTCGGACAGACAATCAGCCCCAGCATTTT.

This clonotype was recorded many times. V usage is TRBV7-2 and J usage is TRBJ2-4; D remains unclear. V shed 2 bases and J shed 1 base, with 15 bases lying between them. The V gene's germline CDR1 is SGHTA and CDR2 FQGNSA. This CDR3 is built from 17 residues. CDR3 protein: CASSLIPGSGAKNIQYF. The CDR3 DNA is TGTGCCAGCAGCTTAATACCGGGCAGTGGGGCCAAAAACATTCAGTACTTC.

This clonotype was seen ten or more times. V is TRBV24-1 and J is TRBJ2-5, with D perhaps TRBD1 (6 bases). Germline CDR1 is KGHDR and CDR2 is SFDVKD. This CDR3 is 15 amino acids long. V shed 3 bases and J shed 3 bases, with 13 bases lying between them. The CDR3 DNA follows: TGTGCCACCAGTGATCCCCGGGACATCAAAGAGACCCAGTACTTC. It specifies CATSDPRDIKETQYF.

The rearrangement joins TRBV11-2 to TRBJ2-7; no clear D. This CDR3 is built from 14 residues. Germline assignment: CDR1 SGHAT and CDR2 FQNNGV. Trimming took 4 bases from V and 0 from J, leaving 10 bases between them. Here the CDR3 reads CASSYYTSSYEQYF. The DNA for the CDR3 is TGTGCCAGCAGCTACTACACGAGCTCCTACGAGCAGTACTTC.

In this sample, this clonotype turned up many times. The V gene is TRBV10-3, the J gene TRBJ2-7; TRBD2 matches at 9 bases. CDR3 length: 13 residues. Germline CDR1 and CDR2: ENHRY and SYGVKD. Losses at the gene ends were 7 bases for V and 3 bases for J; bases not matched to a gene: 4. In DNA form, the CDR3 reads TGTGCCATCAATCCGACTAGCGGCTACGAGCAGTACTTC. The encoded protein is CAINPTSGYEQYF.

This clonotype was found many times. The chain links TRBV6-5 to TRBJ2-6; tentatively, D is TRBD2 (5 bases). The CDR3 loop spans 14 amino acids. Trimming took off 8 bases at V and 4 bases at J, with 12 bases between the two ends. Germline loops: CDR1 MNHEY, CDR2 SVGAGI. The CDR3 DNA reads TGTGCCAGCCCCGGACTGGAGGGGGCCAACGTCCTGACTTTC. It specifies CASPGLEGANVLTF.

This clonotype was observed many times. The chain combines TRBV6-2 or TRBV6-3 with TRBJ1-1; D is perhaps TRBD1 (5 bases). The V gene's germline CDR1 is MNHEY and CDR2 SVGEGT. V dropped 5 bases and J dropped 4 bases, with 11 bases sitting between them. The CDR3 runs to 13 residues. CDR3 region: CASSTQGGTEAFF. CDR3 DNA sequence: TGTGCCAGCAGTACCCAGGGCGGCACTGAAGCTTTCTTT.

The chain joins TRBV4-1 to TRBJ2-7; no clear D gene. This CDR3 has 12 amino acids. Per the germline V gene, CDR1 is MGHRA and CDR2 is YSYEKL. Trimming cost V 5 bases and J 3 bases, with 8 bases left between them. Written as DNA, the CDR3 is TGCGCCAGCAGCTCCGACTTCTACGAGCAGTACGTC. This translates into CASSSDFYEQYV.

This clonotype was picked up many times. The rearrangement links TRBV5-1 to TRBJ2-7; D gene ambiguous. The CDR3 loop spans 13 amino acids. Germline V gives CDR1 SGHRS, CDR2 YFSETQ. V was pared by 3 bases and J by 4 bases, with 11 bases between. CDR3 bases: TGCGCCAGCAGCTGGCAGATCGGTTACGAGCAGTACTTC. Translated: CASSWQIGYEQYF.

This clonotype occurred many times. The chain has TRBV12-3 or TRBV12-4 and TRBJ2-5; 10 bases line up with TRBD2. V shed 4 bases and J 2 bases; nucleotides not matched to a gene: 7. CDR3 length: 16 amino acids. CDR3 DNA sequence: TGTGCCAGCAGTTCGCTACTAGCGGGGAGGCAAGAGACCCAGTACTTC. Its protein is CASSSLLAGRQETQYF.

This clonotype was counted at least ten times. The chain joins TRBV24-1 to TRBJ2-5, with a tentative D call TRBD1 (5 bases). The ends were cut back, 4 bases at V and 2 bases at J, with 16 bases in the middle. CDR3 length: 16 amino acids. CDR1 KGHDR and CDR2 SFDVKD come from the germline V gene. The CDR3 is CATSDPKGHPQETQYF. CDR3 bases: TGTGCCACCAGTGACCCCAAGGGGCATCCGCAAGAGACCCAGTACTTC.

This clonotype was recorded many times. The chain recombines TRBV11-2 with TRBJ2-5, with D maybe TRBD2 (5 bases). Germline lookup yields CDR1 SGHAT and CDR2 FQNNGV. Trimming removed 5 bases at V and 4 bases at J, with 14 bases between. The CDR3 is made up of 14 amino acids. The CDR3 DNA reads TGTGCCAGCAGCCCTTCGGGGTCGGTAGAGACCCAGTACTTC. This translates into CASSPSGSVETQYF.

The rearrangement joins TRBV20-1 to TRBJ1-1; D is unresolved. Between the trimmed V and J ends, which lost 6 bases and 1 base, there was a span of 9 bases. The germline V gene encodes CDR1 DFQATT and CDR2 SNEGSKA (reference sequence). The CDR3 length is 12 residues. The CDR3 sequence is CSAQKENTEAFF. The CDR3 region has the DNA TGCAGTGCCCAAAAGGAGAACACTGAAGCTTTCTTT.

In its sample, this clonotype was seen many times. The chain is built from TRBV28 and TRBJ2-7; D is ambiguous. In germline, CDR1 is MDHEN, CDR2 SYDVKM. This CDR3 has 13 residues. V was trimmed by 8 bases and J by 2 bases, leaving 13 bases between them. The CDR3 loop is CASDKRDPYEQYF. In nucleotides, the CDR3 is TGTGCCAGCGATAAGCGAGACCCCTACGAGCAGTACTTC. Supplemented by reference TRBV28 and TRBJ2-7, the full variable domain reads DVKVTQSSRYLVKRTGEKVFLECVQDMDHENMFWYRQDPGLGLRLIYFSYDVKMKEKGDIPEGYSVSREKKERFSLILESASTNQTSMYLCASDKRDPYEQYFGPGTRLTVT.

This clonotype was found many times. This sequence joins TRBV6-5 and TRBJ2-5; D possibly corresponds to TRBD2 (6 bases). With 2 bases removed from V and 1 base from J, the gap between germline ends came to 11 bases. The CDR3 is made up of 15 amino acids. Germline V gene data show CDR1 as MNHEY and CDR2 as SVGAGI. This CDR3 reads CASSYDSGSQETQYF. DNA of the CDR3: TGTGCCAGCAGTTACGATAGCGGCAGCCAAGAGACCCAGTACTTC.

As to this clonotype: At one of its ends the junction is not consistent with the germline gene, which may arise from a read error. The rearrangement uses TRBV4-1 and TRBJ2-7; TRBD1 matches 7 bases. The CDR3 has 15 amino acids. Germline loops: CDR1 MGHRA, CDR2 YSYEKL. CDR3 nucleotides: TGCGCCAGCAGCCTTATCCAGGACAGGTCCTACGATCAGTACTTC. Amino acids: CASSLIQDRSYDQYF.

This clonotype was picked up many times. This chain joins TRBV28 and TRBJ1-2; D is ambiguous. CDR1 is MDHEN, CDR2 SYDVKM, per germline. The V end lost 3 bases, the J end lost 0 bases, and 8 bases lay between the germline ends. There are 14 residues in the CDR3. CDR3 sequence (DNA): TGTGCCAGCAGTTTTCTGCTGACTAACTATGGCTACACCTTC. Protein sequence: CASSFLLTNYGYTF.

This chain connects TRBV6-5 to TRBJ2-7, with a weak D call TRBD1 (6 bases). Germline V lookup: CDR1 MNHEY, CDR2 SVGAGI. The CDR3 totals 14 residues. The ends were cut back, 4 bases at V and 3 bases at J, with 13 bases in the middle. The CDR3 DNA reads TGTGCCAGCAGTTCAGGACAGCCACTCTACGAGCAGTACTTC. Translated: CASSSGQPLYEQYF.